The 26 T cell receptor beta chains below all came from one sample that was sequenced in a study of CD8 T cells in ankylosing spondylitis. One entry per CDR3 protein results from TCRdb running MiXCR on the 5' RACE reads. This sample carries about 220,000 distinct CDR3 sequences, about 10% of them seen once, and the ten largest clones take about 19%. What was sequenced was blood, either unsorted or a sorted T cell fraction (not recorded which). The receptors were sampled from a male donor with ankylosing spondylitis or in good health (not recorded which).

V gene TRBV21-1 combines with J gene TRBJ2-6; the D call in the table, TRBD2, was not verified against the DNA. TRBV21-1 is classified as a pseudogene. This CDR3 is 17 amino acids long. The CDR3: CASSARVLFSGANVLTF. CDR3 bases: TGTGCCAGCAGCGCCCGAGTCCTTTTCTCTGGGGCCAACGTCCTGACTTTC.

This clonotype was counted ten times or more. V gene TRBV20-1 combines with J gene TRBJ1-1; D remains ambiguous. Germline values: CDR1 DFQATT, CDR2 SNEGSKA (reference sequence). This CDR3 has 11 residues. Trimming took off 6 bases at V and 6 bases at J, with 11 bases between the two ends. The CDR3 DNA reads as TGCAGTGCCGCGGAGTTGTCTGAAGCTTTCTTT. It specifies CSAAELSEAFF.

A remark on this clonotype: Just one base apart from a much larger clone, this may be a read error. The gene calls are TRBV11-2 and TRBJ2-3; D perhaps matches TRBD2 (7 bases). V gave up 1 base and J gave up 1 base, with 9 bases separating them. From germline, CDR1 is SGHAT and CDR2 FQNNGV. CDR3 length: 15 residues. CDR3 residues: CASSLVRGRTDTQYF. CDR3 DNA: TGTGCCAGCAGCTTAGTGCGGGGGCGCACAGATACGCAGTATTTT.

This clonotype showed up just a few times. The chain joins TRBV12-3 or TRBV12-4 to TRBJ2-5; 11 bases line up with TRBD2. Trimming removed 2 bases from V and 5 bases from J; junction bases left unmatched: 7. The CDR3 extends over 16 amino acids. The CDR3 coding sequence is TGTGCCAGCAGTTTAAAGGCTAGCGGGGGGACGGAGACCCAGTACTTC. The encoded protein is CASSLKASGGTETQYF.

This clonotype was observed a few times. J is TRBJ2-5 and V is TRBV12-3 or TRBV12-4; 7 bases are shared with TRBD2. The ends lost 5 bases at V and 7 bases at J; junction bases unmatched: 10. The length of the CDR3 is 14 residues. The CDR3 spells CASSPTGGIWTQYF. The CDR3 coding sequence is TGTGCCAGCAGTCCCACGGGGGGAATTTGGACCCAGTACTTC.

At least ten counts were recorded for this clonotype. The chain combines TRBV12-3 or TRBV12-4 with TRBJ2-1; 9 bases line up with TRBD2. This CDR3 has 13 residues. V shed 2 bases, J shed 13 bases, and the junction held 6 bases outside the gene matches. CDR3 nucleotide sequence: TGTGCCAGCAGTTTAACGCCTAGCGGGGCCCAGTTCTTC. Its protein is CASSLTPSGAQFF.

This clonotype was picked up a small number of times. The chain links TRBV2 to TRBJ1-6, with TRBD1 as a possible D gene (5 bases). Per the germline V gene, CDR1 is SNHLY and CDR2 is FYNNEI. The V end lost 4 bases, the J end lost 6 bases, and 13 bases lay between the germline ends. This CDR3 spans 15 amino acids. DNA for the CDR3: TGTGCCAGCAGTGGGGGCAGGGCGGGTAATTCACCCCTCCACTTT. This encodes CASSGGRAGNSPLHF.

The J gene is TRBJ1-6, the V gene TRBV11-2; maybe TRBD1 (5 bases). Germline V CDR1 and CDR2: SGHAT, FQNNGV. Trimming stripped 5 bases from V and 0 bases from J, with 17 bases between. The length of the CDR3 is 18 residues. The CDR3 DNA reads as TGTGCCAGCAGCGCCCGCCGGGACCCAAGCTCCTATAATTCACCCCTCCACTTT. Translation: CASSARRDPSSYNSPLHF.

Points on this clonotype: This may be a read error: a much more frequent sequence differs by one nucleotide. The chain recombines TRBV9 with TRBJ2-1; TRBD1 aligns across 11 bases. CDR3 length: 15 amino acids. Germline V lookup: CDR1 SGDLS, CDR2 YYNGEE. J was trimmed by 12 bases and V by 3 bases; bases with no gene match: 11. CDR3 sequence (DNA): TGTGCCAGCAGCGCGGGACAGGGGGTTCGGGATGGGCAGTTCTTC. This encodes CASSAGQGVRDGQFF.

This chain links TRBV15 with TRBJ1-4, with TRBD1 matching over 9 bases. The J segment lost 8 bases and the V segment lost 1 base, leaving 11 bases of the junction unmatched. The CDR3 consists of 17 residues. CDR1 is LNHNV, CDR2 YYDKDF, per germline (reference sequence). Here the CDR3 DNA reads TGTGCCACCAGCAGAGCTTATTCTACGGGGACAGGGGAAAAACTGTTTTTT. It yields the protein CATSRAYSTGTGEKLFF.

The gene calls are TRBV20-1 and TRBJ2-1; D perhaps matches TRBD1 (5 bases). Germline V gene data show CDR1 as DFQATT and CDR2 as SNEGSKA (reference sequence). V was cut by 8 bases and J by 5 bases, with 16 bases left in between. The CDR3 consists of 13 residues. CDR3 bases: TGCAGTAGATGTAGGGTGGACAACAATGAGCAGTTCTTC. This codes for CSRCRVDNNEQFF.

This clonotype was observed at least ten times. The chain carries TRBV4-2 and TRBJ2-3, with a possible D match to TRBD2 (5 bases). The CDR3 is 15 residues long. CDR1 and CDR2 (germline): LGHNA, YNFKEQ. V was trimmed by 3 bases and J by 0 bases, leaving 10 bases between them. CDR3 nucleotides: TGTGCCAGCAGCCAGAAACTAGGGAGCACAGATACGCAGTATTTT. Protein sequence: CASSQKLGSTDTQYF.

This clonotype was seen many times. CDR3 in amino acids: CAISEDGAGGTSSTDTQYF. The CDR3 coding sequence is TGTGCCATCAGTGAAGATGGGGCGGGGGGGACTTCTAGCACAGATACGCAGTATTTT. This chain uses TRBV10-3 with TRBJ2-3; 9 bases fit TRBD2. CDR1 and CDR2 from the germline V gene are ENHRY and SYGVKD. The CDR3 totals 19 residues. V was clipped by 3 bases and J by 0 bases; unmatched bases: 13.

This clonotype came up a few times. J is TRBJ1-3 and V is TRBV12-3 or TRBV12-4, with 10 bases identical to TRBD1. The CDR3 sequence is 13 residues long. Trimming at V came to 8 bases and at J to 4 bases, leaving 2 bases not matched to a gene. The CDR3 DNA reads as TGTGCCAGCCGACAGGGGGCCGGAAACACCATATATTTT. It yields the protein CASRQGAGNTIYF.

The chain has TRBV6-1 and TRBJ2-7; 7 bases align to TRBD1. The junction had 10 bases not matched to a gene; V was cut back by 6 bases and J by 2 bases. This CDR3 region has 15 residues. Looked up from germline, CDR1 is MNHNS and CDR2 is SASEGT. CDR3 DNA sequence: TGTGCCAGCAGCGACCCCGGGACAGCCACCTACGAGCAGTACTTC. Translation gives CASSDPGTATYEQYF.

This clonotype was counted many times. The V gene is TRBV20-1, the J gene TRBJ2-3, with a weak D call TRBD2 (5 bases). This CDR3 spans 16 amino acids. Deletions cut 4 bases from V and 3 bases from J, with 20 bases between. The V gene's germline CDR1 is DFQATT and CDR2 SNEGSKA (reference sequence). CDR3 nucleotides: TGCAGTGCTAAACTTTATCGCGGGTCGAGGACAGATACGCAGTATTTT. Translation gives CSAKLYRGSRTDTQYF.

This clonotype was seen many times. The chain combines TRBV29-1 with TRBJ2-5; D possibly corresponds to TRBD1 (6 bases). The germline V and J ends were trimmed by 0 bases and 6 bases, with 17 bases remaining between them. Per the germline V gene, CDR1 is SQVTM and CDR2 is ANQGSEA. The CDR3 is 15 residues long. CDR3 nucleotide sequence: TGCAGCGTTGAAGATGGACAGTTCTTCGTGCAGACCCAGTACTTC. Its translation: CSVEDGQFFVQTQYF. The variable domain in full, with the rest retrieved from reference TRBV29-1 and TRBJ2-5, is SAVISQKPSRDICQRGTSLTIQCQVDSQVTMMFWYRQQPGQSLTLIATANQGSEATYESGFVIDKFPISRPNLTFSTLTVSNMSPEDSSIYLCSVEDGQFFVQTQYFGPGTRLLVL.

This clonotype occurred a few times. The V and J genes are TRBV5-6 and TRBJ2-3; 13 bases are a match to TRBD2. Germline V gene sequence: CDR1 SGHDT, CDR2 YYEEEE. This CDR3 region has 18 residues. Trimming cost V 0 bases and J 4 bases; bases outside gene matches: 8. CDR3 DNA sequence: TGTGCCAGCAGCTTGGGAGGATGGACTAGCGGGGGAGCAGATACGCAGTATTTT. This encodes CASSLGGWTSGGADTQYF.

This clonotype has ten or more counts. The rearrangement uses TRBV5-1 and TRBJ1-4, with D hard to call. Germline loops: CDR1 SGHRS, CDR2 YFSETQ. The CDR3 contains 15 residues. Trimming took 2 bases from V and 6 from J, leaving 14 bases between them. CDR3 DNA: TGCGCCAGCAGCTTTTCCGGGCCCGAGGATGAAAAACTGTTTTTT. As protein: CASSFSGPEDEKLFF.

The sample holds many counts of this clonotype. This chain links TRBV20-1 with TRBJ2-7, with TRBD1 matching 9 bases. V lost 6 bases and J lost 4; bases outside the gene matches: 7. The CDR3 spans 13 residues. From germline, CDR1 is DFQATT and CDR2 SNEGSKA (reference sequence). CDR3 in amino acids: CSAPGTGLYEQYF. DNA of the CDR3: TGCAGTGCCCCCGGGACAGGGTTATACGAGCAGTACTTC.

This clonotype has ten or more counts. This sequence joins TRBV9 and TRBJ2-7, with D possibly called TRBD1 or TRBD2 (6 bases each). Germline CDR1 is SGDLS and CDR2 is YYNGEE. V lost 0 bases and J lost 5, with 15 bases in between. The CDR3 extends over 15 amino acids. The CDR3 DNA reads TGTGCCAGCAGCGTAGAGGGGGGTAAAGGAAACGAGCAGTACTTC. It specifies CASSVEGGKGNEQYF.

This clonotype was seen repeatedly, ten times or more. The chain recombines TRBV12-3 or TRBV12-4 with TRBJ2-7; D remains ambiguous. The CDR3 covers 13 residues. V lost 3 bases, J lost 2 bases, and 8 bases lay in between. The CDR3 sequence is CASSFVKPYEQYF. For the CDR3, the DNA is TGTGCCAGCAGTTTCGTCAAACCCTACGAGCAGTACTTC.

This clonotype was picked up many times. The chain has TRBV28 and TRBJ2-2; 11 bases match TRBD2. V lost 8 bases to trimming and J lost 3 bases; unmatched junction nucleotides: 5. The CDR3 has 15 residues. Germline CDR1 and CDR2: MDHEN and SYDVKM. The CDR3 region has the DNA TGTGCCAGCGGTAGCGGGGGGGTCGACACCGGGGAGCTGTTTTTT. It specifies CASGSGGVDTGELFF.

This clonotype was counted a few times. This chain uses TRBV12-3 or TRBV12-4 with TRBJ2-1; TRBD2 matches 9 bases. Trimming cost V 3 bases and J 7 bases; bases outside gene matches: 13. CDR3 length: 17 residues. The CDR3 region is CASSFRGGGGAGNEQFF. The CDR3 nucleotides are TGTGCCAGCAGTTTTCGTGGTGGCGGGGGGGCGGGGAATGAGCAGTTCTTC.

V gene TRBV7-6 combines with J gene TRBJ2-2; 9 nucleotides align to TRBD1. CDR1 is SGHVS and CDR2 is FNYEAQ in the germline V gene. There are 16 residues in the CDR3. V was pared by 4 bases and J by 2 bases, with 5 bases of the junction left unmatched. In DNA form, the CDR3 reads TGTGCCAGCAGCTGCACAGGGGGCGCAAACACCGGGGAGCTGTTTTTT. Encoded protein: CASSCTGGANTGELFF.

This clonotype was seen a handful of times. The V gene is TRBV7-9, the J gene TRBJ2-7; D gene unclear. This CDR3 is built from 15 residues. Germline-derived CDR1 and CDR2 are SEHNR and FQNEAQ (reference sequence). Trimming cost V 2 bases and J 2 bases, with 13 bases left between them. CDR3 nucleotides: TGTGCCAGCAGCTTATCTGACACCGGCCCCTACGAGCAGTACTTC. This encodes CASSLSDTGPYEQYF.